These 23 T cell receptor beta chains originate from one sample sequenced in a study of T cell responses to AZD1222 COVID-19 vaccine. Generated by immunoSEQ multiplex PCR, the TCRdb table keeps only in-frame clones and is missing some. The sample shows 150,000 to 180,000 clones, more than 75% of them seen only once. The source was peripheral blood, collected on day 0 of AZD1222 vaccination. These receptors were taken from an adult in good health.

V is TRBV11-2 and J is TRBJ1-2; 7 bases are a match to TRBD1. Looked up from germline, CDR1 is SGHAT and CDR2 is FQNNGV. J was trimmed by 2 bases and V by 4 bases; bases with no gene match: 4. The CDR3 runs to 14 residues. The DNA for the CDR3 is TGTGCCAGCAGCTCCAGACAGGGAAACTATGGCTACACCTTC. Protein product: CASSSRQGNYGYTF. The variable domain in full, with the rest retrieved from reference TRBV11-2 and TRBJ1-2, is EAGVAQSPRYKIIEKRQSVAFWCNPISGHATLYWYQQILGQGPKLLIQFQNNGVVDDSQLPKDRFSAERLKGVDSTLKIQPAKLEDSAVYLCASSSRQGNYGYTFGSGTRLTVV.

This clone occurred once. This chain connects TRBV7-6 to TRBJ1-5; the match to TRBD1 covers 10 bases. The germline V gene has CDR1 SGHVS and CDR2 FNYEAQ. V lost 5 bases and J lost 5; bases outside the gene matches: 6. The CDR3 loop spans 15 amino acids. CDR3: CASSLGQGVHQPQHF. The CDR3 DNA follows: TGTGCCAGCAGCCTAGGACAGGGGGTTCATCAGCCCCAGCATTTT.

This clone was counted a single time. The chain recombines TRBV28 with TRBJ2-2; D could derive from TRBD1 or TRBD2 (5 bases each). CDR3 length equals 14 residues. Germline V gene lookup returns CDR1 MDHEN and CDR2 SYDVKM. Trimming shortened V by 10 bases and J by 0 bases, and 12 bases separated the two germline ends. Here the CDR3 reads CATKRTPNTGELFF. The CDR3 bases are TGTGCCACCAAGCGGACACCGAACACCGGGGAGCTGTTTTTT. Supplemented by reference TRBV28 and TRBJ2-2, the full variable domain reads DVKVTQSSRYLVKRTGEKVFLECVQDMDHENMFWYRQDPGLGLRLIYFSYDVKMKEKGDIPEGYSVSREKKERFSLILESASTNQTSMYLCATKRTPNTGELFFGEGSRLTVL.

The V and J genes are TRBV2 and TRBJ1-5; D may be TRBD1 (6 bases). CDR3 length: 14 residues. Trimming took off 3 bases at V and 6 bases at J, with 12 bases between the two ends. Per the germline V gene, CDR1 is SNHLY and CDR2 is FYNNEI. CDR3 DNA: TGTGCCAGCAGTGAGTCGGCGGGGGCTCAGCCCCAGCATTTT. As protein: CASSESAGAQPQHF.

This clone was seen once. Other DNA sequences within the sample encode an identical CDR3. The chain links TRBV4-1 to TRBJ1-4; tentative D call: TRBD1 (5 bases). From germline, CDR1 is MGHRA and CDR2 YSYEKL. CDR3 length: 13 residues. V lost 3 bases to trimming and J lost 8 bases, with 10 bases between them. The CDR3 sequence is CASSQAGREKLFF. The CDR3 DNA reads as TGCGCCAGCAGCCAGGCAGGGAGGGAAAAACTGTTTTTT.

The V and J genes are TRBV29-1 and TRBJ1-2, with D unclear. This CDR3 is 13 amino acids long. The V gene lost 7 bases and the J gene lost 8 bases, with 20 bases spanning the gap. CDR1 and CDR2 from the germline V gene are SQVTM and ANQGSEA. CDR3 sequence (DNA): TGCAGCGACACCCGGGGAGGACTGAGCGGCTACACCTTC. It encodes CSDTRGGLSGYTF. Full variable domain (missing parts from reference TRBV29-1 and TRBJ1-2): SAVISQKPSRDICQRGTSLTIQCQVDSQVTMMFWYRQQPGQSLTLIATANQGSEATYESGFVIDKFPISRPNLTFSTLTVSNMSPEDSSIYLCSDTRGGLSGYTFGSGTRLTVV.

The chain couples TRBV5-1 to TRBJ1-3, with 8 positions matching TRBD1. This CDR3 spans 17 amino acids. V was pared by 0 bases and J by 2 bases, with 7 bases of the junction left unmatched. CDR1 and CDR2 (germline): SGHRS, YFSETQ. CDR3 region: CASSLEAGGVPGNTIYF. Here the CDR3 DNA reads TGCGCCAGCAGCTTGGAGGCAGGGGGCGTCCCTGGAAACACCATATATTTT.

The chain uses TRBV5-4 and TRBJ1-4, with 9 nucleotides matching TRBD1. Per germline, CDR1 SGHNT and CDR2 YYREEE (reference sequence). V trimming: 2 bases; J trimming: 8 bases; junction bases outside the gene matches: 4. CDR3 length: 14 residues. The CDR3 DNA reads TGTGCCAGCAGCTTAGGGACAGGGCGGGAAAAACTGTTTTTT. Amino acids: CASSLGTGREKLFF.

The chain recombines TRBV3-1 (or the pseudogene TRBV3-2) with TRBJ1-2; the D gene is possibly TRBD1 (5 bases). V was pared by 5 bases and J by 7 bases, with 23 bases between. Germline V gives CDR1 LGHDT, CDR2 YNNKEL (reference sequence). The CDR3 extends over 16 amino acids. This CDR3 reads CASSARRGGRGVGYTF. DNA for the CDR3: TGTGCCAGCAGCGCACGCCGCGGGGGACGAGGGGTTGGCTACACCTTC.

This clone has a single count. The chain links TRBV23-1 to TRBJ1-5, with D uncertain. TRBV23-1 is marked as an open reading frame, function uncertain. Trimming cost V 8 bases and J 7 bases, with 9 bases left between them. The CDR3 sequence is 11 residues long. CDR3 amino acids: CASSTRQPQHF. The CDR3 nucleotides are TGCGCCAGCTCTACAAGGCAGCCCCAGCATTTT.

The chain employs TRBV5-1 and TRBJ2-2, with 8 bases matching TRBD1. After removal of 3 bases from V and 8 bases from J, the junction contained 6 bases not matched to a gene. The CDR3 is made up of 14 amino acids. Per germline, CDR1 SGHRS and CDR2 YFSETQ. The CDR3 region is CASSWTGSLGELFF. Written as DNA, the CDR3 is TGCGCCAGCAGCTGGACAGGGTCGTTAGGGGAGCTGTTTTTT.

V and J are TRBV15 and TRBJ2-2, with TRBD1 matching 8 bases. Germline V CDR1 and CDR2: LNHNV, YYDKDF (reference sequence). V was pared by 0 bases and J by 7 bases, with 19 bases of the junction left unmatched. This CDR3 comprises 20 residues. Here the CDR3 reads CATSRDNPAAAGGIFGELFF. In DNA, the CDR3 is TGTGCCACCAGCAGAGATAACCCCGCCGCGGCAGGGGGCATCTTCGGGGAGCTGTTTTTT.

The CDR3 DNA sequence: TGCAGCGCATCAAGGGCGGCGAACACTGAAGCTTTCTTT. Amino acid sequence: CSASRAANTEAFF. The rearrangement links TRBV29-1 to TRBJ1-1; D remains unclear. Trimming cost V 7 bases and J 1 base, with 13 bases left between them. Germline V gives CDR1 SQVTM, CDR2 ANQGSEA. The CDR3 has 13 amino acids.

The CDR3 DNA is TGTGCCAGCAGCCCCCGTTCGGGAGAAAAACTGTTTTTT. Encoded protein: CASSPRSGEKLFF. The chain joins TRBV21-1 to TRBJ1-4. TRBV21-1 is assigned pseudogene status. This CDR3 contains 13 residues.

V is TRBV7-9 and J is TRBJ2-1; 11 bases are a match to TRBD1. V was pared by 5 bases and J by 5 bases, with 8 bases of the junction left unmatched. Germline CDR1 SEHNR, CDR2 FQNEAQ (reference sequence). The length of the CDR3 is 16 residues. The CDR3 spells CASSRLPGQGDNEQFF. The CDR3 coding sequence is TGTGCCAGCAGCCGGCTTCCGGGACAGGGGGACAATGAGCAGTTCTTC.

The rearrangement links TRBV2 to TRBJ1-2, with a tentative D call TRBD1 (6 bases). The CDR3 contains 18 residues. V was trimmed by 3 bases and J by 0 bases, leaving 20 bases between them. Germline assignment: CDR1 SNHLY and CDR2 FYNNEI. CDR3 bases: TGTGCCAGCAGTGAGACAGGCCGACCCTCTTTAGCTAACTATGGCTACACCTTC. As protein: CASSETGRPSLANYGYTF.

V is TRBV7-2 and J is TRBJ1-1; perhaps TRBD1 as D (5 bases). The CDR3 is made up of 16 amino acids. The germline gives CDR1 SGHTA, CDR2 FQGNSA. V was pared by 0 bases and J by 1 base, with 12 bases between. As DNA, the CDR3 is TGTGCCAGCAGCTTAGCGCGGGGGATCTCGAACACTGAAGCTTTCTTT. Translated: CASSLARGISNTEAFF.

J is TRBJ1-3 and V is TRBV7-3; D ambiguous. The V gene lost 0 bases and the J gene lost 0 bases, with 9 bases spanning the gap. The CDR3 covers 16 residues. Germline CDR1 and CDR2: SGHTA and FQGTGA. The CDR3 loop reads CASSLTSGPSGNTIYF. CDR3 in DNA: TGTGCCAGCAGCTTAACATCAGGTCCCTCTGGAAACACCATATATTTT.

The V gene is TRBV2, the J gene TRBJ1-6; tentative D call: TRBD1 (5 bases). V gave up 6 bases and J gave up 0 bases, with 15 bases separating them. Germline V gene lookup returns CDR1 SNHLY and CDR2 FYNNEI. The CDR3 extends over 17 amino acids. CDR3 sequence (DNA): TGTGCCAGCAGAGCGGGACCATCAGGCTCCTATAATTCACCCCTCCACTTT. This codes for CASRAGPSGSYNSPLHF.

In this sample, this clone turned up once. Other nucleotide sequences in the sample specify the same CDR3. The chain is built from TRBV30 and TRBJ1-1; 9 bases align to TRBD1. The germline gives CDR1 GTSNPN, CDR2 SVGIG (reference sequence). The V gene end was trimmed by 2 bases and the J gene end by 1 base; junction bases not matched to a gene: 2. CDR3 length: 14 amino acids. CDR3 sequence: CAWSPGQGNTEAFF. In DNA, the CDR3 is TGTGCCTGGAGTCCGGGACAGGGGAACACTGAAGCTTTCTTT.

This clone was found a few times. The same CDR3 arises from other DNA sequences in this sample as well. CDR3 coding DNA: TGCGCCAGCAGCTTGAGAGGGAGCACTGAAGCTTTCTTT. Translating gives CASSLRGSTEAFF. V gene TRBV5-1 combines with J gene TRBJ1-1; D gene uncertain. Trimming removed 1 base at V and 4 bases at J, with 8 bases between. From germline, CDR1 is SGHRS and CDR2 YFSETQ. There are 13 residues in the CDR3.

This clone was observed once. This sequence joins TRBV10-3 and TRBJ1-5; 7 nucleotides align to TRBD1. The CDR3 loop spans 14 amino acids. J gave up 6 bases and V 4 bases, and 6 bases lay outside the gene matches. CDR1 and CDR2 from the germline V gene are ENHRY and SYGVKD. The CDR3 is CAISGAGGSQPQHF. The CDR3 nucleotides are TGTGCCATCAGTGGGGCAGGGGGTAGTCAGCCCCAGCATTTT.

CDR3 nucleotide sequence: TGTGCCAGCAGCGCTTTCTCGACAGCATTGAATTCACCCCTCCACTTT. Translation: CASSAFSTALNSPLHF. The chain uses TRBV9 and TRBJ1-6, with a possible D match to TRBD1 (5 bases). V was trimmed by 3 bases and J by 7 bases, leaving 17 bases between them. Germline V CDR1 and CDR2: SGDLS, YYNGEE. The CDR3 spans 16 residues.